This is a list of T cell receptor beta chains from one sample in a study of shared clonotypes between healthy human individuals. Sequencing was performed with immunoSEQ multiplex PCR; in TCRdb, only in-frame clones are kept and a portion is missing. In the table there are about 1 million clones, about 70% of which are singletons. Sequenced sample: memory CD4+ T cells sorted from blood. Receptors were obtained from a young man in good health. Each CDR3 is given with its conserved first and last residue. The D gene is left open where the match is weak. Not every row has a clone size; where given, it reads once, few, many or a size class.

CDR3nt	CDR3aa	d_gene	abundance	j_gene	v_gene	len
TGTGCCAGCAGCTCCGACTACGGGAGATACACTGAAGCTTTCTTT	CASSSDYGRYTEAFF	NA	NA	TRBJ1-1	TRBV5-4	15
TGTGCCAGCAGTTTACGAGACAGCATGAACACTGAAGCTTTCTTT	CASSLRDSMNTEAFF	NA	NA	TRBJ1-1	TRBV27	15
TGCGCCAGCAGCGGAGACTTTTATACGCAGTATTTT	CASSGDFYTQYF	NA	NA	TRBJ2-3	TRBV5-1	12
TGTGCCATCAGTGACTACGGGAGTAATGAAAAACTGTTTTTT	CAISDYGSNEKLFF	NA	NA	TRBJ1-4	TRBV10-3	14
TGTGCCAGCAGTTACCTTGGTTCCTACAATGAGCAGTTCTTC	CASSYLGSYNEQFF	NA	NA	TRBJ2-1	TRBV6-6	14
TGTGCCAGCAGCCAGGGGGCAGGGAGGGGAAGGAATGAGCAGTTCTTC	CASSQGAGRGRNEQFF	NA	NA	TRBJ2-1	TRBV11-1	16
TGCGCCAGCAGCACTTTCGCCGTTGGAGGAGAGACCCAGTACTTC	CASSTFAVGGETQYF	NA	NA	TRBJ2-5	TRBV5-1	15
TGTGCCAGCAGCTCCATTGGGGGTTTGAACACTGAAGCTTTCTTT	CASSSIGGLNTEAFF	NA	few	TRBJ1-1	TRBV5-6	15
TGTGCCAGCTCACCACCGAACAGGGAGAACACCGGGGAGCTGTTTTTT	CASSPPNRENTGELFF	NA	NA	TRBJ2-2	TRBV18	16
TGTGCCAGCAGCTCCCGGCAAAACGAGCAGTACTTC	CASSSRQNEQYF	NA	NA	TRBJ2-7	TRBV7-8	12
TGTGCCAGCAGCTTCCGGGACAGAGACACCGGGGAGCTGTTTTTT	CASSFRDRDTGELFF	TRBD1	NA	TRBJ2-2	TRBV5-5	15
TGTGCCAGCAGCCAAGCGGGGTTTCGACAGCCCCAGCATTTT	CASSQAGFRQPQHF	NA	NA	TRBJ1-5	TRBV14	14
TGTGCTAGTGGTTCCGCAACTAATGAAAAACTGTTTTTT	CASGSATNEKLFF	NA	few	TRBJ1-4	TRBV12-5	13
TGTGCCAGCAGCTTGAGCGGGAGGACAGGGAGCTATAATTCACCCCTCCACTTT	CASSLSGRTGSYNSPLHF	TRBD1	NA	TRBJ1-6	TRBV11-2	18
TGTGCCAGCAGTTTCCGGGGAAGAGGGGGCGAGCAGTACTTC	CASSFRGRGGEQYF	NA	NA	TRBJ2-7	TRBV27	14
TGTGCCATCAGTGAGACCCCTCTAGGGGAGCTGTTTTTT	CAISETPLGELFF	NA	NA	TRBJ2-2	TRBV10-3	13
TGTGCCAGCAGCTTGCGATTTACGAACACCGGGGAGCTGTTTTTT	CASSLRFTNTGELFF	NA	NA	TRBJ2-2	TRBV5-6	15
TGCGCCAGCCGGGGGTCTAGCGCGTACCAAGAGACCCAGTACTTC	CASRGSSAYQETQYF	NA	NA	TRBJ2-5	TRBV5-1	15
TGTGCCAGCAGCTTAGGGACAGGGGGCATGGAGACCCAGTACTTC	CASSLGTGGMETQYF	TRBD1	NA	TRBJ2-5	TRBV11-2	15
TGTGCCAGCAGCTTATCTGGGTTGGGTGAGTCTGAAGCTTTCTTT	CASSLSGLGESEAFF	NA	NA	TRBJ1-1	TRBV11-3	15
TGTGCCAGCAAGGGCCCCTACGAGCAGTACTTC	CASKGPYEQYF	NA	NA	TRBJ2-7	TRBV25-1	11
TGCGCCAGCAGCCAACAGGGCCCGAACACTGAAGCTTTCTTT	CASSQQGPNTEAFF	NA	NA	TRBJ1-1	TRBV4-1	14
TGTGCCAGCAGCAAGGGGGGCCCCACAGATACGCAGTATTTT	CASSKGGPTDTQYF	NA	NA	TRBJ2-3	TRBV21-1	14
TGTGCCAGCAGCCAGGACAGGGATCAGCCCCAGCATTTT	CASSQDRDQPQHF	TRBD1	NA	TRBJ1-5	TRBV11-2	13
TGTGCCAGCAGCTTAGAGCCAACCGAGCAGTACTTC	CASSLEPTEQYF	NA	NA	TRBJ2-7	TRBV11-2	12
TGTGCCTGGAGTAAAAGCCATTACCCAGGCAGCTCCTATAATTCACCCCTCCACTTT	CAWSKSHYPGSSYNSPLHF	NA	once	TRBJ1-6	TRBV30	19